The 8 T cell receptor beta chains in this list originate from one sample, sequenced in a study of T cell responses to AZD1222 COVID-19 vaccine. Clones were sequenced by immunoSEQ multiplex PCR, and TCRdb holds only the in-frame ones, with some missing. The table records around 120,000 clones, over 75% of them present only once. The sequencing here drew on peripheral blood, taken on day 0 of MenACWY control vaccination. These receptors were collected from an adult in good health.

The genes are TRBV2 and TRBJ2-5, with D uncertain. V lost 6 bases to trimming and J lost 3 bases, with 14 bases between them. The CDR3 has 14 amino acids. Per germline, CDR1 SNHLY and CDR2 FYNNEI. The DNA of the CDR3 is TGTGCCAGCAGCCTACTCCACGTAGAAGAGACCCAGTACTTC. Translating it yields CASSLLHVEETQYF.

The CDR3 spells CASSVGTSGSIGETQYF. The CDR3 nucleotides read TGTGCCAGCAGCGTAGGGACTAGCGGGAGTATCGGAGAGACCCAGTACTTC. This chain links TRBV9 with TRBJ2-5; 13 bases are a match to TRBD2. The CDR3 is 17 residues long. V lost 0 bases to trimming and J lost 4 bases; unmatched junction nucleotides: 6. Per the germline V gene, CDR1 is SGDLS and CDR2 is YYNGEE.

This clone was counted a few times. The J gene is TRBJ1-5, the V gene TRBV6-5, with a weak D call TRBD1 (6 bases). The CDR3 loop spans 13 amino acids. Per the germline V gene, CDR1 is MNHEY and CDR2 is SVGAGI. Trimming removed 4 bases at V and 6 bases at J, with 10 bases between. The CDR3 spells CASSFGGAQPQHF. The CDR3 DNA sequence: TGTGCCAGCAGTTTCGGGGGGGCTCAGCCCCAGCATTTT.

J is TRBJ2-5 and V is TRBV19; the D gene could be TRBD1 or TRBD2 (5 bases each). Germline V gene sequence: CDR1 LNHDA, CDR2 SQIVND (reference sequence). Trimming stripped 4 bases from V and 5 bases from J, with 17 bases between. The CDR3 runs to 15 residues. The CDR3 spells CASSTRDPRRETQYF. In nucleotides, the CDR3 is TGTGCCAGTAGTACCCGGGACCCTAGAAGGGAGACCCAGTACTTC.

The genes are TRBV19 and TRBJ2-2; D ambiguous. This CDR3 has 12 amino acids. Germline CDR1 reads LNHDA; CDR2 reads SQIVND (reference sequence). Trimming took off 4 bases at V and 6 bases at J, with 6 bases between the two ends. The CDR3 nucleotides read TGTGCCAGTAGTAGGGGTTCCGGGGAGCTGTTTTTT. Encoded protein: CASSRGSGELFF.

V usage is TRBV11-3 and J usage is TRBJ2-4; D is uncertain. V was trimmed by 0 bases and J by 0 bases, leaving 24 bases between them. There are 21 residues in the CDR3. The germline CDR1 and CDR2 sequences are SGHNT and YENEEA. DNA for the CDR3: TGTGCCAGCAGCTTAGATTTATCATGGGGTAATCGGAGACAAGCCAAAAACATTCAGTACTTC. It encodes CASSLDLSWGNRRQAKNIQYF.

The chain couples TRBV30 to TRBJ1-2; D is ambiguous. The CDR3 has 12 residues. From germline, CDR1 is GTSNPN and CDR2 SVGIG (reference sequence). V gave up 3 bases and J gave up 6 bases, with 11 bases separating them. The CDR3 sequence is CAWRPTKHGYTF. The CDR3 region has the DNA TGTGCCTGGAGGCCTACTAAGCATGGCTACACCTTC.

This chain links TRBV10-1 with TRBJ2-3, with 11 bases aligning to TRBD2. The germline CDR1 and CDR2 sequences are WNHNN and SYGVQD (reference sequence). With V trimmed by 6 bases and J by 6 bases, 11 bases remained unmatched. CDR3 size: 16 residues. CDR3 residues: CASRAGTSGLLDTQYF. In nucleotides, the CDR3 is TGCGCCAGCAGAGCCGGGACTAGCGGTCTTTTGGATACGCAGTATTTT.